This T cell receptor (beta chain) was sequenced in a study of blood T cell repertoires in COVID-19. This clone was detected ten times or more. The protocol was immunoSEQ multiplex PCR, while the TCRdb copy is restricted to in-frame clones and leaves out a portion. Of some 200,000 clones in the sample, around 81% were seen once. V shed 6 bases, J shed 3 bases, and the junction held 3 bases outside the gene matches. The CDR3 length is 15 residues. Germline V CDR1 and CDR2: KGHDR, SFDVKD. V usage is TRBV24-1 and J usage is TRBJ2-2; TRBD2 agrees at 10 bases. This receptor was taken from a woman aged 40 to 50 with acute COVID-19. The sequencing input was PBMCs or T cells enriched from blood (not recorded which). The chain's CDR3 is CATSTSGMDTGELFF. The DNA of the CDR3 is TGTGCCACCAGTACTAGCGGGATGGACACCGGGGAGCTGTTTTTT.